What follows are 17 T cell receptor beta chains derived from one specimen sequenced in a study of cytomegalovirus exposure and HLA in healthy donors. The PCR used 60 Vbeta and 13 Jbeta primers. Some clones are missing from TCRdb's copy, which holds only in-frame ones; the method was immunoSEQ multiplex PCR. The sample lists 100,000 to 150,000 clones, about 83% occurring once. Sequenced sample: PBMCs. The receptors come from a man aged 30-40 years in good health and CMV-seronegative.

The genes are TRBV2 and TRBJ2-5; maybe TRBD1 (7 bases). The J call is doubtful: the DNA matches TRBJ2-7 better. The CDR3 runs to 15 residues. Germline lookup yields CDR1 SNHLY and CDR2 FYNNEI. Here the CDR3 DNA reads TGTGCCAGCTTTCCCGGACAGGTGGGGGGCTACGAGCAGTACTTC. Amino acid sequence: CASFPGQVGGYEQYF.

The chain has TRBV7-2 and TRBJ1-4; D might be TRBD1 (5 bases). The CDR3 loop spans 15 amino acids. Germline CDR1 and CDR2: SGHTA and FQGNSA. Trimming pared 1 base from V and 4 bases from J, leaving 10 bases between. For the CDR3, the DNA is TGTGCCAGCAGCTTAGGACAGCTTTTTAATGAAAAACTGTTTTTT. This codes for CASSLGQLFNEKLFF.

The chain couples TRBV2 to TRBJ1-2; D not resolved. The CDR3 length is 15 residues. The V gene lost 5 bases and the J gene lost 7 bases, with 20 bases spanning the gap. Per the germline V gene, CDR1 is SNHLY and CDR2 is FYNNEI. CDR3: CASSIRRPSMGGYTF. CDR3 coding DNA: TGTGCCAGCAGTATTCGGAGACCCTCGATGGGTGGCTACACCTTC.

J is TRBJ1-2 and V is TRBV5-1; 11 positions match TRBD1. The CDR3 is made up of 15 amino acids. CDR1 is SGHRS and CDR2 is YFSETQ in the germline V gene. Trimming took 2 bases from V and 7 from J; bases not matched to a gene: 7. Here the CDR3 reads CASSLAGTGGGGYTF. The CDR3 bases are TGCGCCAGCAGCTTAGCCGGGACAGGGGGAGGTGGCTACACCTTC.

The J gene is TRBJ2-7, the V gene TRBV7-6; 10 nucleotides line up with TRBD2. After removal of 11 bases from V and 3 bases from J, the junction contained 13 bases not matched to a gene. The CDR3 covers 15 residues. Germline V gives CDR1 SGHVS, CDR2 FNYEAQ. The CDR3 reads CAHGSGLASSYEQYF. The CDR3 DNA reads TGTGCCCATGGGTCGGGACTAGCGTCAAGCTACGAGCAGTACTTC.

The chain employs TRBV27 and TRBJ2-2, with 8 positions matching TRBD1. Germline assignment: CDR1 MNHEY and CDR2 SMNVEV (reference sequence). The CDR3 runs 16 residues. After removal of 5 bases from V and 3 bases from J, the junction contained 8 bases not matched to a gene. The CDR3 sequence is CASSLQGARDTGELFF. Written as DNA, the CDR3 is TGTGCCAGCAGTCTCCAGGGGGCGCGGGACACCGGGGAGCTGTTTTTT.

This chain connects TRBV7-3 to TRBJ2-3, with TRBD1 identical over 9 bases. This CDR3 spans 15 amino acids. V lost 5 bases, J lost 0 bases, and 3 bases stayed unmatched. Germline values: CDR1 SGHTA, CDR2 FQGTGA. The CDR3 sequence: CASSLGTGSTDTQYF. CDR3 DNA: TGTGCCAGCAGCCTCGGGACAGGGAGCACAGATACGCAGTATTTT. Drawing the rest from reference TRBV7-3 and TRBJ2-3, the complete variable domain is GAGVSQTPSNKVTEKGKYVELRCDPISGHTALYWYRQSLGQGPEFLIYFQGTGAADDSGLPNDRFFAVRPEGSVSTLKIQRTERGDSAVYLCASSLGTGSTDTQYFGPGTRLTVL.

The gene calls are TRBV7-9 and TRBJ1-1, with a tentative D call TRBD1 (5 bases). This CDR3 is built from 13 residues. Germline CDR1 reads SEHNR; CDR2 reads FQNEAQ (reference sequence). V was pared by 1 base and J by 7 bases, with 10 bases between. CDR3 amino acids: CASSLDPGGEAFF. As DNA, the CDR3 is TGTGCCAGCAGCTTAGACCCCGGGGGTGAAGCTTTCTTT. Full variable domain (rest looked up from reference TRBV7-9 and TRBJ1-1): DTGVSQNPRHKITKRGQNVTFRCDPISEHNRLYWYRQTLGQGPEFLTYFQNEAQLEKSRLLSDRFSAERPKGSFSTLEIQRTEQGDSAMYLCASSLDPGGEAFFGQGTRLTVV.

The gene calls are TRBV4-3 and TRBJ1-2; D unresolved. V shed 0 bases and J shed 1 base, with 9 bases lying between them. The CDR3 consists of 15 residues. Per germline, CDR1 LGHNA and CDR2 YSLEER. The CDR3: CASSQDQTGNYGYTF. Here the CDR3 DNA reads TGCGCCAGCAGCCAAGATCAGACGGGTAACTATGGCTACACCTTC.

The chain has TRBV7-6 and TRBJ2-5; TRBD2 matches at 7 bases. There are 14 residues in the CDR3. J was trimmed by 5 bases and V by 3 bases; bases with no gene match: 6. The germline V gene has CDR1 SGHVS and CDR2 FNYEAQ. The CDR3 sequence: CASSLIGSGETQYF. DNA of the CDR3: TGTGCCAGCAGCTTGATCGGTAGCGGGGAGACCCAGTACTTC.

J is TRBJ2-7 and V is TRBV14; TRBD2 aligns across 8 bases. Trimming at V came to 0 bases and at J to 3 bases, leaving 7 bases not matched to a gene. Germline V gives CDR1 SGHDN, CDR2 FVKESK. The CDR3 is made up of 16 amino acids. The CDR3 spells CASSQEWSGSDYEQYF. Written as DNA, the CDR3 is TGTGCCAGCAGCCAAGAATGGAGCGGGAGCGACTACGAGCAGTACTTC.

CDR3 loop: CASSLRGLQPQHF. DNA for the CDR3: TGTGCCAGCAGCTTGAGGGGGCTTCAGCCCCAGCATTTT. The J gene is TRBJ1-5, the V gene TRBV5-5; 7 bases are shared with TRBD1. The CDR3 runs to 13 residues. The V gene's germline CDR1 is SGHKS and CDR2 YYEKEE (reference sequence). V dropped 1 base and J dropped 6; count of bases not matched to a gene: 1.

V is TRBV29-1 and J is TRBJ2-2, with TRBD2 identical over 7 bases. The CDR3 is 12 amino acids. Trimming removed 7 bases from V and 6 bases from J; junction bases left unmatched: 5. CDR1 and CDR2 from the germline V gene are SQVTM and ANQGSEA. DNA for the CDR3: TGCAGCGGACGGGGGGTGGCCGGGGAGCTGTTTTTT. Its translation: CSGRGVAGELFF.

This rearrangement joins TRBV19 to TRBJ1-2; 9 bases agree with TRBD1. The CDR3 runs 14 residues. Per the germline V gene, CDR1 is LNHDA and CDR2 is SQIVND (reference sequence). V shed 6 bases, J shed 7 bases, and the junction held 9 bases outside the gene matches. The CDR3 protein is CASSFRDRAGGYTF. CDR3 bases: TGTGCCAGTAGCTTCCGGGACAGGGCTGGTGGCTACACCTTC.

The V call is TRBV28, the J call TRBJ2-7, with unresolved D. Per germline, CDR1 MDHEN and CDR2 SYDVKM. V lost 7 bases, J lost 6 bases, and 16 bases lay in between. The CDR3 has 13 residues. In nucleotides, the CDR3 is TGTGCCAGCACCCGACATAATTCCCGCGAGCAGTACTTC. Amino acids: CASTRHNSREQYF.

The chain has TRBV20-1 and TRBJ1-5, with D possibly being TRBD1 (5 bases). CDR3 length: 11 residues. The germline V gene encodes CDR1 DFQATT and CDR2 SNEGSKA (reference sequence). The ends were cut back, 3 bases at V and 12 bases at J, with 12 bases in the middle. The CDR3 region has the DNA TGCAGTGCTAGGGGACTCGCCCACCAGCATTTT. This codes for CSARGLAHQHF.

The chain has TRBV18 and TRBJ1-5; D remains unclear. CDR1 is KGHSH, CDR2 LQKENI, per germline. Deletions cut 2 bases from V and 5 bases from J, with 13 bases between. The CDR3 loop spans 15 amino acids. CDR3 residues: CASSPGEGDHQPQHF. For the CDR3, the DNA is TGTGCCAGCTCACCAGGCGAGGGAGACCATCAGCCCCAGCATTTT.